Listed below are T cell receptor beta chains from one sample, sequenced in a study of blood T cell repertoires in COVID-19. Here immunoSEQ multiplex PCR was the method, and the copy in TCRdb shows in-frame clones only, minus some. The data contain some 500,000 clones, roughly 88% of them singletons. Sequencing was performed on PBMCs or T cells enriched from blood (not recorded which). Source of these receptors: a woman aged 35 to 49 who had recovered from COVID-19. CDR3s include the opening cysteine and the closing phenylalanine or tryptophan. Fields, in order: V gene, clone size, D gene, J gene, CDR3 DNA, CDR3 protein. A D gene is named only where the DNA matches it firmly. Some rows have no size entry. The others give once, few or many, or a class for an expanded clone.

v_call: TRBV4-3; clone_size: NA; d_call: NA; j_call: TRBJ1-2; cdr3_nt: TGCGCCAGCAGCCAAGATAGTGGGCAGTTCTATGGCTACACCTTC; cdr3_aa: CASSQDSGQFYGYTF
v_call: TRBV29-1; clone_size: NA; d_call: NA; j_call: TRBJ1-3; cdr3_nt: TGCAGCTCGAAAGAGGGTCGTGGAAACACCATATATTTT; cdr3_aa: CSSKEGRGNTIYF
v_call: TRBV5-1; clone_size: NA; d_call: TRBD1; j_call: TRBJ1-2; cdr3_nt: TGCGCCAGCAGCTACGGACAGGGGAACTATGGCTACACCTTC; cdr3_aa: CASSYGQGNYGYTF
v_call: TRBV18; clone_size: NA; d_call: NA; j_call: TRBJ2-7; cdr3_nt: TGTGCCAGCTCACCAGAGCGGGTTAGTTCCTACGAGCAGTACTTC; cdr3_aa: CASSPERVSSYEQYF
v_call: TRBV9; clone_size: once; d_call: TRBD1; j_call: TRBJ1-2; cdr3_nt: TGTGCCAGCAGCCCCCGACAGGGCCTTGGCGGCTACACCTTC; cdr3_aa: CASSPRQGLGGYTF
v_call: TRBV27; clone_size: NA; d_call: NA; j_call: TRBJ1-1; cdr3_nt: TGTGCCAGCAGCCCCCTTGATGGGGGCCGGGAAACTTTCTTT; cdr3_aa: CASSPLDGGRETFF
v_call: TRBV10-1; clone_size: NA; d_call: TRBD1; j_call: TRBJ1-2; cdr3_nt: TGCGCCAGCAGCCCCGGGACAGGGGGTGGCTACACCTTC; cdr3_aa: CASSPGTGGGYTF
v_call: TRBV5-1; clone_size: NA; d_call: NA; j_call: TRBJ2-6; cdr3_nt: TGCGCCAGCTCATCCGGACAGTCTGGGGCCAACGTCCTGACTTTC; cdr3_aa: CASSSGQSGANVLTF
v_call: TRBV19; clone_size: NA; d_call: NA; j_call: TRBJ2-4; cdr3_nt: TGTGCCAGTACTCCGCTGTCTGGAGTGGGCAAAAACATTCAGTACTTC; cdr3_aa: CASTPLSGVGKNIQYF
v_call: TRBV19; clone_size: NA; d_call: TRBD1; j_call: TRBJ1-5; cdr3_nt: TGTGCCAGTAGTAGTACAGGGGGTTTGAATCAGCCCCAGCATTTT; cdr3_aa: CASSSTGGLNQPQHF
v_call: TRBV7-8; clone_size: NA; d_call: TRBD2; j_call: TRBJ2-1; cdr3_nt: TGTGCCAGCAGCCCCGGACTAGGAAACAATGAGCAGTTCTTC; cdr3_aa: CASSPGLGNNEQFF
v_call: TRBV7-2; clone_size: few; d_call: TRBD1; j_call: TRBJ1-5; cdr3_nt: TGTGCCAGCAGCTTGAGGACAGGTCCAGGCCAGCCCCAGCATTTT; cdr3_aa: CASSLRTGPGQPQHF
v_call: TRBV19; clone_size: once; d_call: TRBD2; j_call: TRBJ2-7; cdr3_nt: TGTGCCAGTAGTATTCGGGCGGGAGCCTACGAGCAGTACTTC; cdr3_aa: CASSIRAGAYEQYF
v_call: TRBV4-1; clone_size: NA; d_call: NA; j_call: TRBJ2-2; cdr3_nt: TGCGCCAGCAGCCTCAGGGGAACCGGGGAGCTGTTTTTT; cdr3_aa: CASSLRGTGELFF
v_call: TRBV6-5; clone_size: NA; d_call: TRBD2; j_call: TRBJ2-1; cdr3_nt: TGTGCCAGCAGTTACTCGAGGGGACTAGCGGGATTCGAGCAGTTCTTC; cdr3_aa: CASSYSRGLAGFEQFF
v_call: TRBV7-9; clone_size: NA; d_call: TRBD2; j_call: TRBJ2-1; cdr3_nt: TGTGCCAGCAGCTTGGCCTGGACTAGCGGGGGGGTCGGCAATGAGCAGTTCTTC; cdr3_aa: CASSLAWTSGGVGNEQFF
v_call: TRBV27; clone_size: NA; d_call: NA; j_call: TRBJ1-6; cdr3_nt: TGTGCCGCTAGGTCCGGAGCTGTCTATAATTCACCCCTCCACTTT; cdr3_aa: CAARSGAVYNSPLHF
v_call: TRBV19; clone_size: NA; d_call: NA; j_call: TRBJ1-3; cdr3_nt: TGTGCCAGTAGTGCCGAGACAGGCTTCTCTGGAAACACCATATATTTT; cdr3_aa: CASSAETGFSGNTIYF
v_call: TRBV7-2; clone_size: NA; d_call: TRBD1; j_call: TRBJ1-1; cdr3_nt: TGTGCCAGCAGCTTAAACACGGGGACAGGGGCCTTAGAAGCTTTCTTT; cdr3_aa: CASSLNTGTGALEAFF
v_call: TRBV19; clone_size: NA; d_call: NA; j_call: TRBJ1-1; cdr3_nt: TGTGCCAGTAGTCCCGAAGAGGGAGTGGGCATGAACACTGAAGCTTTCTTT; cdr3_aa: CASSPEEGVGMNTEAFF
v_call: TRBV18; clone_size: once; d_call: NA; j_call: TRBJ1-3; cdr3_nt: TGTGCCAGCTCCTCAATCAACCCCACAGGAAGGGTTGGAAACACCATATATTTT; cdr3_aa: CASSSINPTGRVGNTIYF
v_call: TRBV10-2; clone_size: once; d_call: NA; j_call: TRBJ2-7; cdr3_nt: TGCGCCAGCAGTGAGTCGATTGGGCAAACAGGGTACCCCTACGAGCAGTACTTC; cdr3_aa: CASSESIGQTGYPYEQYF
v_call: TRBV3-1/TRBV3-2; clone_size: NA; d_call: NA; j_call: TRBJ2-3; cdr3_nt: TGTGCCAGCAGCCCCCAAGCGGGTTATAGCACAGATACGCAGTATTTT; cdr3_aa: CASSPQAGYSTDTQYF
v_call: TRBV29-1; clone_size: NA; d_call: NA; j_call: TRBJ2-3; cdr3_nt: TGCACCGTTCGGTGGGGGGCAGATACGCAGTATTTT; cdr3_aa: CTVRWGADTQYF
v_call: TRBV19; clone_size: few; d_call: NA; j_call: TRBJ1-1; cdr3_nt: TGTGCCAGTTCTGGGGGGGGGAAGAATATGAACACTGAAGCTTTCTTT; cdr3_aa: CASSGGGKNMNTEAFF
v_call: TRBV10-3; clone_size: NA; d_call: NA; j_call: TRBJ2-3; cdr3_nt: TGTGCCATCAGTGAAGCTCAGTCGGAGACAGATACGCAGTATTTT; cdr3_aa: CAISEAQSETDTQYF
v_call: TRBV19; clone_size: NA; d_call: TRBD2; j_call: TRBJ2-7; cdr3_nt: TGTGCCAGTAGTATTGAGGTGGGGGGGGTTCGCGACGAGCAGTACTTC; cdr3_aa: CASSIEVGGVRDEQYF
v_call: TRBV5-4; clone_size: few; d_call: TRBD2; j_call: TRBJ2-5; cdr3_nt: TGTGCCACCGGGCTAGCGGGAATCTTAGAGACCCAGTACTTC; cdr3_aa: CATGLAGILETQYF
v_call: TRBV7-9; clone_size: NA; d_call: NA; j_call: TRBJ1-2; cdr3_nt: TGTGCCAGCAGCCCCAGCGGGTACTATGGCTACACCTTC; cdr3_aa: CASSPSGYYGYTF
v_call: TRBV5-1; clone_size: NA; d_call: NA; j_call: TRBJ2-3; cdr3_nt: TGCGCCAGCAGCTTGAACAGCATGGATACGCAGTATTTT; cdr3_aa: CASSLNSMDTQYF
v_call: TRBV7-2; clone_size: NA; d_call: NA; j_call: TRBJ1-5; cdr3_nt: TGTGCCAGCAGCTTGGACAGAGGACCGAATCAGCCCCAGCATTTT; cdr3_aa: CASSLDRGPNQPQHF
v_call: TRBV5-1; clone_size: NA; d_call: NA; j_call: TRBJ2-7; cdr3_nt: TGCGCCAGCAGCATACTTCCGTCCTCCTACGAGCAGTACTTC; cdr3_aa: CASSILPSSYEQYF
v_call: TRBV30; clone_size: NA; d_call: NA; j_call: TRBJ1-2; cdr3_nt: TGTGCCTGGCGTAGACCGACTGAAACTAACTATGGCTACACCTTC; cdr3_aa: CAWRRPTETNYGYTF
v_call: TRBV10-3; clone_size: NA; d_call: NA; j_call: TRBJ2-1; cdr3_nt: TGTGCCATCAGTGAGTCTGGCATTTTCTTTTTGGGAGGAATCTTCTTC; cdr3_aa: CAISESGIFFLGGIFF
v_call: TRBV7-2; clone_size: NA; d_call: NA; j_call: TRBJ1-3; cdr3_nt: TGTGCCAGCAGCTCGGGACAAATCACCTCTGGAAACACCATATATTTT; cdr3_aa: CASSSGQITSGNTIYF
v_call: TRBV9; clone_size: NA; d_call: NA; j_call: TRBJ1-5; cdr3_nt: TGTGCCAGCAGCGTAGGGGACCGACTAGCAAATCAGCCCCAGCATTTT; cdr3_aa: CASSVGDRLANQPQHF
v_call: TRBV6-5; clone_size: once; d_call: NA; j_call: TRBJ1-2; cdr3_nt: TGTGCCAGCAGTCCCAAGGGGATCTATGGCTACACCTTC; cdr3_aa: CASSPKGIYGYTF
v_call: TRBV7-6; clone_size: NA; d_call: NA; j_call: TRBJ2-3; cdr3_nt: TGTGCCAGCAGCGTCTTTAGGAGAGCAGATACGCAGTATTTT; cdr3_aa: CASSVFRRADTQYF
v_call: TRBV19; clone_size: NA; d_call: NA; j_call: TRBJ1-5; cdr3_nt: TGTGCCAGTAGTATAGATCGAAACAGGTATAGCAATCAGCCCCAGCATTTT; cdr3_aa: CASSIDRNRYSNQPQHF
v_call: TRBV6-2/TRBV6-3; clone_size: NA; d_call: TRBD1; j_call: TRBJ1-5; cdr3_nt: TGTGCCAGCAGCCTCGGGACAGGGTGGCCGGGCAATCAGCCCCAGCATTTT; cdr3_aa: CASSLGTGWPGNQPQHF
v_call: TRBV29-1; clone_size: NA; d_call: TRBD1; j_call: TRBJ1-1; cdr3_nt: TGCAGCGGTTCAGGCAGGGGGTTTACTGAAGCTTTCTTT; cdr3_aa: CSGSGRGFTEAFF
v_call: TRBV9; clone_size: NA; d_call: TRBD1; j_call: TRBJ2-5; cdr3_nt: TGTGCCAGCAGCGTCGGGACAGTCCAAGAGACCCAGTACTTC; cdr3_aa: CASSVGTVQETQYF
v_call: TRBV10-3; clone_size: NA; d_call: NA; j_call: TRBJ2-5; cdr3_nt: TGTGCCATCAGTGAGTTAGGACAGACGAAAGAGACCCAGTACTTC; cdr3_aa: CAISELGQTKETQYF
v_call: TRBV28; clone_size: once; d_call: NA; j_call: TRBJ2-7; cdr3_nt: TGTGCCAGCAGTACCGACGGGACACCTCCCTACGAGCAGTACTTC; cdr3_aa: CASSTDGTPPYEQYF
v_call: TRBV9; clone_size: NA; d_call: TRBD1; j_call: TRBJ1-1; cdr3_nt: TGTGCCAGCAGCGCATCCGGGACAGGGGGCGAAGAAGCTTTCTTT; cdr3_aa: CASSASGTGGEEAFF
v_call: TRBV15; clone_size: NA; d_call: TRBD2; j_call: TRBJ2-3; cdr3_nt: TGTGCCACCAGCATCAGGGAGGGGACGCAGTATTTT; cdr3_aa: CATSIREGTQYF
v_call: TRBV5-1; clone_size: NA; d_call: NA; j_call: TRBJ2-7; cdr3_nt: TGCGCCAGCAGCTTGTCCGGGGACGAGCAGTACTTC; cdr3_aa: CASSLSGDEQYF
v_call: TRBV2; clone_size: few; d_call: NA; j_call: TRBJ1-2; cdr3_nt: TGTGCCAGCAATGAGGGACTGACAGATGGCTACACCTTC; cdr3_aa: CASNEGLTDGYTF
v_call: TRBV5-6; clone_size: NA; d_call: TRBD1; j_call: TRBJ1-3; cdr3_nt: TGTGCCAGCAGCGCCAACAGGGGCCGCTCTGGAAACACCATATATTTT; cdr3_aa: CASSANRGRSGNTIYF
v_call: TRBV4-2; clone_size: NA; d_call: NA; j_call: TRBJ2-6; cdr3_nt: TGTGCCAGCAGCCAGGGGGCGAGGGCTGGGGCCAACGTCCTGACTTTC; cdr3_aa: CASSQGARAGANVLTF
v_call: TRBV3-1/TRBV3-2; clone_size: NA; d_call: TRBD2; j_call: TRBJ2-2; cdr3_nt: TGTGCCAGCAGCCTCTGGGGCCAGCGGGGAGGCGGGGAGCTGTTTTTT; cdr3_aa: CASSLWGQRGGGELFF
v_call: TRBV3-1/TRBV3-2; clone_size: NA; d_call: NA; j_call: TRBJ2-3; cdr3_nt: TGTGCCAGCACCACCACGGGGGTTCCAGATACGCAGTATTTT; cdr3_aa: CASTTTGVPDTQYF
v_call: TRBV6-5; clone_size: NA; d_call: NA; j_call: TRBJ1-1; cdr3_nt: TGTGCCAGCAGTTACTCGCGGGAGGGGACTGAAGCTTTCTTT; cdr3_aa: CASSYSREGTEAFF
v_call: TRBV2; clone_size: NA; d_call: NA; j_call: TRBJ1-2; cdr3_nt: TGTGCCAAGAAGGGTCGGACAGTCTATGGCTACACCTTC; cdr3_aa: CAKKGRTVYGYTF
v_call: TRBV4-2; clone_size: NA; d_call: TRBD1; j_call: TRBJ1-4; cdr3_nt: TGTGCCAGCAGCCATCCCGGGACAGGGTATGAAAAACTGTTTTTT; cdr3_aa: CASSHPGTGYEKLFF
v_call: TRBV27; clone_size: NA; d_call: NA; j_call: TRBJ2-5; cdr3_nt: TGTGCCAGCAGTCACCGGACAGAAGAGACCCAGTACTTC; cdr3_aa: CASSHRTEETQYF
v_call: TRBV27; clone_size: many; d_call: NA; j_call: TRBJ2-1; cdr3_nt: TGTGCCAGCAGCTCTCCCGGGGCAGGGGATGAGCAGTTCTTC; cdr3_aa: CASSSPGAGDEQFF